A selection of T cell receptor beta chains follows, all from one sample in a study of cytomegalovirus exposure and HLA in healthy donors. Sequencing was performed with immunoSEQ multiplex PCR; in TCRdb, only in-frame clones are kept and a portion is missing. Of 65,000 to 90,000 clones in the sample, just over 85% were seen once. Sequencing was done on a sample of PBMCs. These TCRs come from a woman aged 25 to 39 in good health and CMV-seronegative. CDR3s include the opening cysteine and the closing phenylalanine or tryptophan. The order of the fields is clone size, D gene, J gene, V gene, CDR3 protein, CDR3 DNA. The D gene is left open where the match is weak. The size of a clone is reported for some rows only, either as once, few or many, or as a class for expanded clones.

NA	TRBD1	TRBJ2-1	TRBV28	CASSFPPRTGYNEQFF	TGTGCCAGCAGTTTCCCTCCCCGGACAGGATACAATGAGCAGTTCTTC
NA	TRBD1	TRBJ1-1	TRBV7-9	CSSSLGPQGLNTEAFF	TGTTCCAGCAGCTTAGGCCCACAGGGGTTGAACACTGAAGCTTTCTTT
NA	TRBD1	TRBJ1-5	TRBV28	CASILRDRVMVNQPQHF	TGTGCCAGCATACTCCGGGACAGGGTCATGGTTAATCAGCCCCAGCATTTT
NA	NA	TRBJ1-5	TRBV6-6	CATMGLVDQPQHF	TGTGCCACTATGGGACTGGTTGATCAGCCCCAGCATTTT
NA	TRBD1	TRBJ2-3	TRBV15	CATSSTGTGGPTDTQYF	TGTGCCACCAGCAGCACTGGGACAGGGGGTCCCACAGATACGCAGTATTTT
NA	NA	TRBJ2-1	TRBV7-6	CASSLDLLNEQFF	TGTGCCAGCAGCTTAGATTTACTAAATGAGCAGTTCTTC
NA	NA	TRBJ1-1	TRBV6-5	CASSYSTVSSPGEAFF	TGTGCCAGCAGTTACTCGACGGTGTCATCCCCGGGTGAAGCTTTCTTT
once	NA	TRBJ2-3	TRBV6-1	CASSAIIYTDTQYF	TGTGCCAGCAGCGCTATCATCTACACAGATACGCAGTATTTT
NA	TRBD2	TRBJ2-7	TRBV18	CASSFSGSSYEQYF	TGTGCCAGCTCGTTTAGCGGGAGCTCCTACGAGCAGTACTTC
NA	NA	TRBJ1-1	TRBV4-1	CASSQEEQANTEAFF	TGCGCCAGCAGCCAAGAGGAACAGGCGAACACTGAAGCTTTCTTT
NA	TRBD2	TRBJ2-5	TRBV28	CASSLWTSGTSVETQYF	TGTGCCAGCAGTTTATGGACTAGCGGGACATCCGTTGAGACCCAGTACTTC
NA	TRBD2	TRBJ2-2	TRBV9	CASSPRGGSRTGELFF	TGTGCCAGCAGCCCTAGAGGCGGGAGTCGGACCGGGGAGCTGTTTTTT
NA	NA	TRBJ1-3	TRBV4-1	CASSASWGHLSGNTIYF	TGCGCCAGCAGTGCGAGCTGGGGACACCTCTCTGGAAACACCATATATTTT
NA	NA	TRBJ2-1	TRBV11-3	CASSFTDEQFF	TGTGCCAGCAGCTTTACAGATGAGCAGTTCTTC
NA	NA	TRBJ1-6	TRBV28	CASSFPPLGGSPLHF	TGTGCCAGCAGTTTCCCCCCACTAGGGGGATCACCCCTCCACTTT
few	TRBD1	TRBJ1-3	TRBV6-1	CASSEALRTGGNTIYF	TGTGCCAGCAGTGAAGCGCTTAGGACAGGCGGAAACACCATATATTTT
NA	NA	TRBJ2-1	TRBV20-1	CSAPSSNEQFF	TGCAGTGCTCCGAGTAGTAATGAGCAGTTCTTC
once	NA	TRBJ2-3	TRBV5-8	CASSRGLATSTDTQYF	TGTGCCAGCAGCAGAGGACTTGCCACTAGCACAGATACGCAGTATTTT
NA	TRBD2	TRBJ2-7	TRBV19	CASSWRSSKVAGGRSSYEQYF	TGTGCCAGTAGCTGGCGTTCAAGCAAGGTCGCGGGAGGGAGGAGCTCCTACGAGCAGTACTTC
NA	NA	TRBJ1-1	TRBV21-1	CASMDRGRDTEAFF	TGTGCCAGCATGGACAGGGGGCGGGACACTGAAGCTTTCTTT
NA	TRBD1	TRBJ1-5	TRBV6-1	CASNRGQGQPQHF	TGTGCCAGTAACAGGGGGCAGGGTCAGCCCCAGCATTTT
NA	TRBD2	TRBJ2-4	TRBV5-6	CASSPGLAGYKNIQYF	TGTGCCAGCAGTCCTGGACTAGCGGGCTACAAAAACATTCAGTACTTC
NA	NA	TRBJ1-2	TRBV10-1	CASSDGQNYGYTF	TGCGCCAGCAGTGATGGGCAGAACTATGGCTACACCTTC
once	NA	TRBJ2-3	TRBV7-9	CASSFYPRGANLDTDTQYF	TGTGCCAGCAGCTTCTACCCTCGGGGAGCTAACCTTGACACAGATACGCAGTATTTT
NA	TRBD1	TRBJ1-3	TRBV4-1	CASSPRDSSGNTIYF	TGCGCCAGCAGCCCCCGGGACAGCTCTGGAAACACCATATATTTT
once	TRBD2	TRBJ2-3	TRBV4-2	CASSQEGREGTDTQYF	TGTGCCAGCAGCCAAGAGGGGCGGGAGGGCACAGATACGCAGTATTTT
few	TRBD1	TRBJ2-5	TRBV6-5	CASSYGTVKTGTQYF	TGTGCCAGCAGTTACGGGACAGTAAAGACCGGGACCCAGTACTTC
NA	TRBD1	TRBJ1-1	TRBV19	CASSGGQAGTEAFF	TGTGCCAGTAGTGGAGGACAGGCTGGCACTGAAGCTTTCTTT
NA	NA	TRBJ2-7	TRBV18	CASSRGTALYEQYF	TGTGCCAGCTCACGCGGGACAGCCCTTTACGAGCAGTACTTC
NA	NA	TRBJ1-5	TRBV1	CTSSHPRGPGQPQHF	TGCACCAGCAGCCACCCCAGGGGTCCGGGTCAGCCCCAGCATTTT
NA	TRBD2	TRBJ2-7	TRBV15	CATSRAGLAGSYEQYF	TGTGCCACCAGCAGAGCGGGACTAGCGGGATCCTACGAGCAGTACTTC
NA	NA	TRBJ1-2	TRBV5-1	CASSDSGGANYGYTF	TGCGCCAGCAGCGACTCGGGGGGGGCTAACTATGGCTACACCTTC
NA	TRBD1	TRBJ1-5	TRBV27	CASSEGAQGQPQHF	TGTGCCAGCAGTGAGGGGGCACAGGGTCAGCCCCAGCATTTT
NA	TRBD2	TRBJ2-7	TRBV27	CASSSSSGTYEQYF	TGTGCCAGCAGTTCGTCTAGCGGGACTTACGAGCAGTACTTC
medium-sized	NA	TRBJ2-1	TRBV7-6	CASSFTTGDWYNEQFF	TGTGCCAGCAGCTTTACCACGGGAGATTGGTACAATGAGCAGTTCTTC
once	TRBD1	TRBJ2-5	TRBV6-1	CAGAGQGVMGETQYF	TGTGCCGGGGCGGGACAGGGGGTTATGGGAGAGACCCAGTACTTC
NA	NA	TRBJ2-7	TRBV7-2	CASSLRDTYEQYF	TGTGCCAGCAGCTTACGGGACACCTACGAGCAGTACTTC
NA	NA	TRBJ2-2	TRBV7-2	CASSPWASADGELFF	TGTGCCAGCAGCCCCTGGGCCTCCGCAGACGGGGAGCTGTTTTTT
NA	NA	TRBJ2-1	TRBV28	CASSLAGVYNEQFF	TGTGCCAGCAGTTTGGCAGGGGTTTACAATGAGCAGTTCTTC
NA	NA	TRBJ1-1	TRBV5-1	CASSPRLENTEAFF	TGCGCCAGCAGCCCGCGATTAGAGAACACTGAAGCTTTCTTT
NA	TRBD1	TRBJ2-2	TRBV10-1	CASSVQIGQAAAGELFF	TGCGCCAGCAGTGTCCAAATCGGACAGGCGGCGGCCGGGGAGCTGTTTTTT
NA	TRBD1	TRBJ1-1	TRBV4-1	CASSRGGTGEHMNTEAFF	TGCGCCAGCAGCCGAGGTGGGACAGGGGAGCACATGAACACTGAAGCTTTCTTT
NA	TRBD1	TRBJ1-3	TRBV28	CASSLHRGLGNTIYF	TGTGCCAGCAGTTTACACAGGGGGCTTGGAAACACCATATATTTT
NA	TRBD2	TRBJ2-3	TRBV4-1	CASSQRVAGMGTDTQYF	TGCGCCAGCAGCCAAAGGGTAGCGGGAATGGGCACAGATACGCAGTATTTT
NA	NA	TRBJ2-3	TRBV9	CASSLGGNGVTDTQYF	TGTGCCAGCAGCCTAGGGGGTAACGGGGTAACAGATACGCAGTATTTT
NA	NA	TRBJ1-1	TRBV7-6	CASSLRGPNTEAFF	TGTGCCAGCAGCTTAAGGGGCCCGAACACTGAAGCTTTCTTT